Each of the 20 T cell receptor beta chains below was sequenced from the same sample in a study of neoadjuvant anti-PD-1 for oral cavity cancer. Profiling relied on immunoSEQ multiplex PCR, and the TCRdb table lists in-frame clones only, not all of them. The repertoire holds about 37,000 clones, with approximately 40% as singletons. Indicated time point: after neoadjuvant nivolumab, at surgical resection. The sequenced sample was tumor tissue, obtained after nivolumab (anti-PD-1) treatment. These receptors were collected from a person aged 35-79 years with oral cavity squamous cell carcinoma.

This clone was seen only a few times. The rearrangement links TRBV28 to TRBJ1-5; no clear D. This CDR3 has 15 residues. V was shortened by 3 bases and J by 2 bases, with 11 bases between the two germline ends. The V gene's germline CDR1 is MDHEN and CDR2 SYDVKM. In DNA form, the CDR3 reads TGTGCCAGCAGTTTTGGCACGGGTGGCAATCAGCCCCAGCATTTT. Protein sequence: CASSFGTGGNQPQHF.

This clone was detected only a few times. The chain is built from TRBV7-8 and TRBJ1-2, with TRBD1 as a possible D gene (5 bases). This CDR3 has 14 residues. CDR1 and CDR2 from the germline V gene are SGHVS and FQNEAQ. V dropped 1 base and J dropped 7 bases, with 13 bases sitting between them. The CDR3 DNA follows: TGTGCCAGCAGCTTAGATCCGGGGCGGAGTGGCTACACCTTC. Translating gives CASSLDPGRSGYTF.

This clone was seen just once. The V gene is TRBV12-5, the J gene TRBJ2-3; D may be TRBD1 or TRBD2 (5 bases each). The V gene's germline CDR1 is LGHNT and CDR2 FRNRAP. The CDR3 length is 17 residues. V shed 6 bases and J shed 0 bases, with 19 bases lying between them. The CDR3 region has the DNA TGTGCTAGTGGGTCGTCATTCGGGACCTCTAGCACAGATACGCAGTATTTT. This encodes CASGSSFGTSSTDTQYF.

By share, this clone ranks as medium-sized. The V call is TRBV4-1, the J call TRBJ1-2, with 7 positions matching TRBD1. CDR3 size: 15 residues. Germline V gene lookup returns CDR1 MGHRA and CDR2 YSYEKL. V gave up 5 bases and J gave up 1 base; unmatched junction bases: 7. CDR3 DNA sequence: TGCGCCAGCAGCTCCGGGACAGTCATTAACTATGGCTACACCTTC. It encodes CASSSGTVINYGYTF.

This clone came up a few times. The chain uses TRBV11-2 and TRBJ2-1; TRBD2 matches 7 bases. This CDR3 is 15 amino acids long. V gave up 6 bases and J gave up 0 bases; unmatched junction bases: 5. Germline V gene lookup returns CDR1 SGHAT and CDR2 FQNNGV. The CDR3, as DNA: TGTGCCAGCAGTCGGGACTACTCCTCCTACAATGAGCAGTTCTTC. This translates into CASSRDYSSYNEQFF.

The sample holds a few counts of this clone. The V and J genes are TRBV5-6 and TRBJ1-5; D gene uncertain. Germline CDR1 SGHDT, CDR2 YYEEEE. The V gene lost 0 bases and the J gene lost 3 bases, with 7 bases spanning the gap. The CDR3 runs 14 residues. The CDR3, as DNA: TGTGCCAGCAGCTTGGGACAATCCAATCAGCCCCAGCATTTT. Translating it yields CASSLGQSNQPQHF.

Sample share makes this clone medium-sized. The V and J genes are TRBV30 and TRBJ1-3, with TRBD1 as a possible D gene (6 bases). Germline-derived CDR1 and CDR2 are GTSNPN and SVGIG (reference sequence). The CDR3 spans 13 residues. The V end lost 0 bases, the J end lost 4 bases, and 7 bases lay between the germline ends. The CDR3 bases are TGTGCCTGGAGTGTAACAGGGGGAAACACCATATATTTT. This gives the protein CAWSVTGGNTIYF.

This clone was observed a few times. The V and J genes are TRBV28 and TRBJ2-3; 9 bases line up with TRBD2. V was pared by 5 bases and J by 0 bases, with 15 bases of the junction left unmatched. The germline V gene encodes CDR1 MDHEN and CDR2 SYDVKM. The CDR3 is 19 residues long. CDR3 protein: CASSTLRLAVRKSTDTQYF. For the CDR3, the DNA is TGTGCCAGCAGTACTCTACGACTAGCGGTTCGGAAAAGCACAGATACGCAGTATTTT. Supplemented by reference TRBV28 and TRBJ2-3, the full variable domain reads DVKVTQSSRYLVKRTGEKVFLECVQDMDHENMFWYRQDPGLGLRLIYFSYDVKMKEKGDIPEGYSVSREKKERFSLILESASTNQTSMYLCASSTLRLAVRKSTDTQYFGPGTRLTVL.

The rearrangement joins TRBV5-4 to TRBJ2-2; TRBD1 matches 8 bases. CDR1 SGHNT and CDR2 YYREEE come from the germline V gene (reference sequence). The junction had 8 bases not matched to a gene; V was cut back by 2 bases and J by 5 bases. CDR3 size: 16 residues. The CDR3: CASSFLDRGRTGELFF. CDR3 DNA: TGTGCCAGCAGCTTTCTAGACAGGGGAAGAACCGGGGAGCTGTTTTTT.

This clone has only a few counts. V and J are TRBV6-4 and TRBJ2-6; a possible D gene is TRBD2 (7 bases). The length of the CDR3 is 16 residues. The V end lost 3 bases, the J end lost 4 bases, and 13 bases lay between the germline ends. Germline CDR1 and CDR2: MRHNA and SNTAGT. This CDR3 is CASSEEGGIGANVLTF. CDR3 in DNA: TGTGCCAGCAGTGAGGAGGGGGGGATAGGGGCCAACGTCCTGACTTTC.

J is TRBJ2-7 and V is TRBV27; 7 nucleotides line up with TRBD1. The CDR3 sequence is 14 residues long. V lost 5 bases to trimming and J lost 7 bases; unmatched junction nucleotides: 11. Germline values: CDR1 MNHEY, CDR2 SMNVEV (reference sequence). CDR3 protein: CASSVNRGLMEQYF. CDR3 nucleotide sequence: TGTGCCAGCAGTGTAAACAGGGGTCTCATGGAGCAGTACTTC.

The chain combines TRBV2 with TRBJ2-1, with a tentative D call TRBD1 (6 bases). The CDR3 contains 14 residues. The germline gives CDR1 SNHLY, CDR2 FYNNEI. V lost 2 bases, J lost 7 bases, and 12 bases lay in between. CDR3 loop: CASSELQGTNEQFF. CDR3 DNA: TGTGCCAGCAGTGAATTACAGGGTACGAATGAGCAGTTCTTC.

In its sample, this clone was seen a few times. This chain connects TRBV11-2 to TRBJ2-7; TRBD2 matches at 8 bases. This CDR3 region has 16 residues. Per the germline V gene, CDR1 is SGHAT and CDR2 is FQNNGV. V lost 5 bases to trimming and J lost 4 bases; unmatched junction nucleotides: 13. CDR3 protein: CASSPRTSPKGYEQYF. As DNA, the CDR3 is TGTGCCAGCAGCCCGCGGACTAGCCCAAAAGGGTACGAGCAGTACTTC. The variable domain in full, completed from reference TRBV11-2 and TRBJ2-7, reads EAGVAQSPRYKIIEKRQSVAFWCNPISGHATLYWYQQILGQGPKLLIQFQNNGVVDDSQLPKDRFSAERLKGVDSTLKIQPAKLEDSAVYLCASSPRTSPKGYEQYFGPGTRLTVT.

This chain connects TRBV5-1 to TRBJ1-1, with 8 positions matching TRBD1. The J segment lost 8 bases and the V segment lost 4 bases, leaving 7 bases of the junction unmatched. The CDR3 runs to 13 residues. CDR1 and CDR2 from the germline V gene are SGHRS and YFSETQ. The CDR3 here is CASSQEGTGEAFF. The CDR3 region has the DNA TGCGCCAGCAGCCAGGAAGGGACAGGAGAAGCTTTCTTT.

This clone was seen more than once but under ten times. The V and J genes are TRBV6-6 and TRBJ2-7; 9 bases line up with TRBD1. CDR3 length: 15 amino acids. After removal of 5 bases from V and 2 bases from J, the junction contained 7 bases not matched to a gene. From germline, CDR1 is MNHNY and CDR2 SVGAGI (reference sequence). The CDR3 nucleotides are TGTGCCAGCAGTCCCGACAGGGGGTCCGCCTACGAGCAGTACTTC. Protein product: CASSPDRGSAYEQYF.

This clone appeared many times. This sequence joins TRBV27 and TRBJ1-2; 7 bases align to TRBD1. Losses at the gene ends were 3 bases for V and 3 bases for J; bases not matched to a gene: 7. The CDR3 has 15 amino acids. Germline V gene sequence: CDR1 MNHEY, CDR2 SMNVEV (reference sequence). As DNA, the CDR3 is TGTGCCAGCAGTTTCCGGGACAGCTTATACTATGGCTACACCTTC. It translates to CASSFRDSLYYGYTF.

The chain recombines TRBV4-2 with TRBJ2-6, with no clear D. V lost 3 bases to trimming and J lost 0 bases, with 6 bases between them. The CDR3 is made up of 15 amino acids. Germline V gene sequence: CDR1 LGHNA, CDR2 YNFKEQ. CDR3 region: CASSQESSGANVLTF. The CDR3 nucleotides read TGTGCCAGCAGCCAGGAGAGCTCTGGGGCCAACGTCCTGACTTTC.

This clone rates as medium-sized. The CDR3 loop is CASSQRVLGGGAYEQYF. The CDR3 nucleotides read TGTGCCAGCAGCCAAAGGGTGTTGGGTGGTGGAGCCTACGAGCAGTACTTC. The genes are TRBV4-2 and TRBJ2-7; D ambiguous. The germline V and J ends were trimmed by 2 bases and 2 bases, with 19 bases remaining between them. This CDR3 region has 17 residues. Germline assignment: CDR1 LGHNA and CDR2 YNFKEQ.

This rearrangement joins TRBV7-6 to TRBJ2-1; D gene unclear. The V end lost 1 base, the J end lost 5 bases, and 6 bases lay between the germline ends. The germline V gene encodes CDR1 SGHVS and CDR2 FNYEAQ. The CDR3 runs to 13 residues. The CDR3 coding sequence is TGTGCCAGCAGCTTAGGACCCAACAATGAGCAGTTCTTC. Translation: CASSLGPNNEQFF.

The chain has TRBV2 and TRBJ1-2, with D perhaps TRBD1 (6 bases). This CDR3 is built from 15 residues. The V end was cut by 8 bases, the J end by 2 bases, with 18 bases between. Per the germline V gene, CDR1 is SNHLY and CDR2 is FYNNEI. CDR3 nucleotides: TGTGCCAGCCGGCTCTCAGGGGCCTACAACTATGGCTACACCTTC. Translated: CASRLSGAYNYGYTF.